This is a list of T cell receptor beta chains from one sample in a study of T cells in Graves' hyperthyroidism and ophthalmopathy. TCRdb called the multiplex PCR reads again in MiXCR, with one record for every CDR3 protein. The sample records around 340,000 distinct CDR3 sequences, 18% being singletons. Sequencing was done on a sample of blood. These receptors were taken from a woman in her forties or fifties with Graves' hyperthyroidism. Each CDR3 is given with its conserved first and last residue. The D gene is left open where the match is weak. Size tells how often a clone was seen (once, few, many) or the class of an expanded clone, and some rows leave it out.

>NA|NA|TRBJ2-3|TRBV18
TGTGCCAGCCCCAAGTCCCCGTCTGCCACAGATACGCAGTATTTT
CASPKSPSATDTQYF
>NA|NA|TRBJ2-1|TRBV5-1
TGCGCCAGCAGCTTGGAGGGGGACCCCAATGAGCAGTTCTTC
CASSLEGDPNEQFF
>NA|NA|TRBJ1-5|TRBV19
TGTGCCAGTAGTATAGAACAGGGTTTTCAGCCCCAGCATTTT
CASSIEQGFQPQHF
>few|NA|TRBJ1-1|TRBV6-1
TGTGCCAGCAGTGATTTACCGGGGCGGAACACTGAAGCTTTCTTT
CASSDLPGRNTEAFF
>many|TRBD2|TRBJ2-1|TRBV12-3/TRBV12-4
TGTGCCTCACATGGGGGGGCCTACAATGAGCAGTTCTTC
CASHGGAYNEQFF
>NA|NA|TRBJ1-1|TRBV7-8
TGTGCCAGCAACCCCCGGCTATCGAACACTGAAGCTTTCTTT
CASNPRLSNTEAFF
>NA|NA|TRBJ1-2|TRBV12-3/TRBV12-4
TGTGCCAGCAGTTTGTCTCCCGGGGTAGGCTACACCTTC
CASSLSPGVGYTF
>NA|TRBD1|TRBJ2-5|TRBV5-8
TGTGCCAGCAGCTTCACAGGGGACGTTCGAGAGACCCAGTACTTC
CASSFTGDVRETQYF
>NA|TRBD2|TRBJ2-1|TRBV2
TGTGCCAGCGGACTAGCGGGGGTCCACAATGAGCAGTTCTTC
CASGLAGVHNEQFF
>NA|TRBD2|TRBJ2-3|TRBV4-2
TGTGCCAGCAGCCCTAGACTAGCGTCAACCACAGATACGCAGTATTTT
CASSPRLASTTDTQYF
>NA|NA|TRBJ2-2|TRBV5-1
TGCGCCAGCAGCTTGGACCAGGGGCACACCGGGGAGCTGTTTTTT
CASSLDQGHTGELFF
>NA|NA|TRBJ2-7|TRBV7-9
TGTGCCAGCAGCTCCCCAGGCTCCTACGAGCAGTACTTC
CASSSPGSYEQYF
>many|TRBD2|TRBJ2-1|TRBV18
TGTGCCAGCTCACCAGAGACTAGCGGGGGGAATGAGCAGTTCTTC
CASSPETSGGNEQFF
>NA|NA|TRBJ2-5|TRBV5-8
TGTGCCAGCAGCTTGGATGTCAGCCAAGAGACCCAGTACTTC
CASSLDVSQETQYF
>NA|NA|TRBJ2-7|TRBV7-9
TGTGCCAGCAGCATGGGCCTCTCCTACGAGCAGTACTTC
CASSMGLSYEQYF
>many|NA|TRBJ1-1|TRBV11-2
TGTGCCAGCAGCTTAGGTGGGGGGCGCATCACTGAAGCTTTCTTT
CASSLGGGRITEAFF
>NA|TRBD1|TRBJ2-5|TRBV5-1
TGCGCCAGCAGCACCCAGGGGGCCCCGGGGAAGTACTTC
CASSTQGAPGKYF
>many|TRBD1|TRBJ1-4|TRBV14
TGTGCCAGCAGACGCAAAACCCGACAGGGAGCTAATGAAAAACTGTTTTTT
CASRRKTRQGANEKLFF
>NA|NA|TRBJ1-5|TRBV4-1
TGCGCCAGCAGCCAAGTCCGGGCGAGCAATCAGCCCCAGCATTTT
CASSQVRASNQPQHF
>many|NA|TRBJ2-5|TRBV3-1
TGTGCCAGCAGCCACGGAACTCAAGAGACCCAGTACTTC
CASSHGTQETQYF
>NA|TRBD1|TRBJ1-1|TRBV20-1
TGCAGTGCTGGATCTAAGGGACAGGGGGGCACTGAAGCTTTCTTT
CSAGSKGQGGTEAFF
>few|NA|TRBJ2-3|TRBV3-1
TGTGCCAGCAGCCAAGATCTAGGCCCCGATACGCAGTATTTT
CASSQDLGPDTQYF
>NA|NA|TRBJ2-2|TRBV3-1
TGTGCCAGCAGCCAAGGGCGGACAGCCGGGGAGCTGTTTTTT
CASSQGRTAGELFF
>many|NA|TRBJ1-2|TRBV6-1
TGTGCCAGCAGATCGGCCTCGCGTGGCTACACCTTC
CASRSASRGYTF
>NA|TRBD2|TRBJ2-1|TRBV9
TGTGCCAGCAGCGCCCTCCCTAGCGGGGGTAGCAATGAGCAGTTCTTC
CASSALPSGGSNEQFF
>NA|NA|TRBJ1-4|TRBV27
TGTGCCAGCAGAGTTTTCCCCGGACGGCTTAATGAAAAACTGTTTTTT
CASRVFPGRLNEKLFF
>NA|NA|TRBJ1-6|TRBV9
TGTGCCAGCAGCCCAATCGGACAAACTAATTCACCCCTCCACTTT
CASSPIGQTNSPLHF
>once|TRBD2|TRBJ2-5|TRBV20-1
TGCAGTGCTATCCAGGACCAGGGACTACTGGGCGAGACCCAGTACTTC
CSAIQDQGLLGETQYF
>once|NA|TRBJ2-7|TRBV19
TGTGCCAGTAGTATCTCTGGGGATTACGAGCAGTACTTC
CASSISGDYEQYF
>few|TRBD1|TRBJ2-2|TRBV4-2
TGTGCCAGCAGCCAACCCCCGACAGGGAAATTATACCCCGGGGAGCTGTTTTTT
CASSQPPTGKLYPGELFF
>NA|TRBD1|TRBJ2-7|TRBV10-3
TGTGCCATCAGTGACACTCGGACAGGGGCTGGGTACGAGCAGTACTTC
CAISDTRTGAGYEQYF
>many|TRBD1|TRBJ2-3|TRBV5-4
TGTGCCAGCAGCTTGTCGACAGGGGCCTCCACAGATACGCAGTATTTT
CASSLSTGASTDTQYF
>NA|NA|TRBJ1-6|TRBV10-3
TGTGCCATCGGGAGAGGGGACACCAATTCACCCCTCCACTTT
CAIGRGDTNSPLHF
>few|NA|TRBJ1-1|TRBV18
TGTGCCAGCTCACCCCTCGGGGGGGGCGATACTGAAGCTTTCTTT
CASSPLGGGDTEAFF
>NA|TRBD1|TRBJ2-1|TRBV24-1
TGTGCCACCAGTGACTCCGGGACAGTATACAATGAGCAGTTCTTC
CATSDSGTVYNEQFF
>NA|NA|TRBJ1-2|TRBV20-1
TGCAGTGCTTCTGACCCGGTGGAGCATGGCTACACCTTC
CSASDPVEHGYTF
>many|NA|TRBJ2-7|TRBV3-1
TGTGCCAGCAGCCAAAACCCCCTAGCGACCCTCTCCTACGAGCAGTACTTC
CASSQNPLATLSYEQYF
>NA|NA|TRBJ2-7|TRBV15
TGTGCCACCAGCAGAGATTTGGGGGCGAGGGAGCAGTACTTC
CATSRDLGAREQYF
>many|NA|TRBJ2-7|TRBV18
TGTGCCAGCTCACTGACGGACACCTACGAGCAGTACTTC
CASSLTDTYEQYF
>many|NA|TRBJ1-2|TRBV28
TGTGCCAGCAGTTTGGGGCCCGTAGTGTCCTACACCTTC
CASSLGPVVSYTF
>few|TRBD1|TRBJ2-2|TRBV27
TGTGCCAGCAGTTTAAGGACCGGGACAGGGGTGGACACCGGGGAGCTGTTTTTT
CASSLRTGTGVDTGELFF
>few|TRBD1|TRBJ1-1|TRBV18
TGTGCCAGCTCACCCGGACAGGCCACTAACACTGAAGCTTTCTTT
CASSPGQATNTEAFF
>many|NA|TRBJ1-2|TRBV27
TGTGCCAGCAGTTCAAACCACATGGGGGATGGCTACACCTTC
CASSSNHMGDGYTF
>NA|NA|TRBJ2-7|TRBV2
TGTGCCAGCGACGCGGGCGGAACCTACGAGCAGTACTTC
CASDAGGTYEQYF
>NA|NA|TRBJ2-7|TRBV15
TGTGCCACCAGCAGAGCCGGCACCCCTTTGGACGAGCAGTACTTC
CATSRAGTPLDEQYF
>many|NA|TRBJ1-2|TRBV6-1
TGTGCCAGCAGTGAAGCCAGGGACTTATATGGCTACACCTTC
CASSEARDLYGYTF
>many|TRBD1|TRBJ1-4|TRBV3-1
TGTGCCAGCAGCCCGGGGACAGTTAATGAAAAACTGTTTTTT
CASSPGTVNEKLFF
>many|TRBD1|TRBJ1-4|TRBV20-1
TGCAGTGCTGAGATTCCAGGGGGCATAGAAAAACTGTTTTTT
CSAEIPGGIEKLFF